The 32 T cell receptor beta chains given below trace back to one sample, sequenced in a study of shared clonotypes between healthy human individuals. The repertoire was sequenced with immunoSEQ multiplex PCR; TCRdb's copy has only in-frame clones and lacks some. The sample has about 2.2 million clones; approximately 92% are singletons. CD45RO-negative cells were positively selected for CCR7, leaving out terminally differentiated effector memory CD45RA+ cells. Sequences were obtained from naive CD8+ T cells from PBMCs. Receptor source: a young man in good health. Some clones in this sample may be carry-over from other donors' samples.

The sample holds a few counts of this clone. V gene TRBV5-1 combines with J gene TRBJ2-2, with no clear D. The germline gives CDR1 SGHRS, CDR2 YFSETQ. The CDR3 extends over 12 amino acids. V gave up 2 bases and J gave up 9 bases, with 8 bases separating them. The CDR3 region is CASSLDLRELFF. In nucleotides, the CDR3 is TGCGCCAGCAGCTTAGACCTGAGGGAGCTGTTTTTT.

The chain carries TRBV5-1 and TRBJ2-2; D remains ambiguous. This CDR3 has 13 amino acids. V lost 1 base, J lost 6 bases, and 7 bases lay in between. CDR1 and CDR2 (germline): SGHRS, YFSETQ. CDR3 nucleotides: TGCGCCAGCAGCTTGACGCAGCCCGGGGAGCTGTTTTTT. As protein: CASSLTQPGELFF.

The chain is built from TRBV12-5 and TRBJ2-3, with 7 positions matching TRBD2. The CDR3 extends over 15 amino acids. The V gene's germline CDR1 is LGHNT and CDR2 FRNRAP. V shed 2 bases and J 1 base; nucleotides not matched to a gene: 3. In DNA form, the CDR3 reads TGTGCTAGTGGTTTGACGGGACTACGCACAGATACGCAGTATTTT. Translation gives CASGLTGLRTDTQYF. Together with reference TRBV12-5 and TRBJ2-3, the CDR3 gives the full variable domain: DARVTQTPRHKVTEMGQEVTMRCQPILGHNTVFWYRQTMMQGLELLAYFRNRAPLDDSGMPKDRFSAEMPDATLATLKIQPSEPRDSAVYFCASGLTGLRTDTQYFGPGTRLTVL.

This rearrangement joins TRBV7-8 to TRBJ2-7, with a tentative D call TRBD1 (6 bases). The CDR3 loop spans 15 amino acids. The germline V gene has CDR1 SGHVS and CDR2 FQNEAQ. Trimming stripped 5 bases from V and 2 bases from J, with 16 bases between. The CDR3 protein is CASSPNIRGPYEQYF. CDR3 DNA sequence: TGTGCCAGCAGCCCAAATATCAGGGGTCCCTACGAGCAGTACTTC. The entire variable domain, with the rest obtained from reference TRBV7-8 and TRBJ2-7, is as follows: GAGVSQSPRYKVAKRGQDVALRCDPISGHVSLFWYQQALGQGPEFLTYFQNEAQLDKSGLPSDRFFAERPEGSVSTLKIQRTQQEDSAVYLCASSPNIRGPYEQYFGPGTRLTVT.

J is TRBJ2-2 and V is TRBV5-1, with TRBD2 matching over 11 bases. V dropped 3 bases and J dropped 3; count of bases not matched to a gene: 4. Germline V gene sequence: CDR1 SGHRS, CDR2 YFSETQ. The CDR3 runs 16 residues. CDR3 region: CASSWGTSGYTGELFF. DNA of the CDR3: TGCGCCAGCAGCTGGGGGACTAGCGGATACACCGGGGAGCTGTTTTTT. The variable domain in full, completed from reference TRBV5-1 and TRBJ2-2, reads KAGVTQTPRYLIKTRGQQVTLSCSPISGHRSVSWYQQTPGQGLQFLFEYFSETQRNKGNFPGRFSGRQFSNSRSEMNVSTLELGDSALYLCASSWGTSGYTGELFFGEGSRLTVL.

The chain recombines TRBV28 with TRBJ1-1, with D uncertain. CDR1 is MDHEN and CDR2 is SYDVKM in the germline V gene. Trimming took 0 bases from V and 2 from J, leaving 7 bases between them. The CDR3 runs to 14 residues. The chain's CDR3 is CASSLWDLNTEAFF. The CDR3, as DNA: TGTGCCAGCAGTTTATGGGATCTCAACACTGAAGCTTTCTTT.

The gene calls are TRBV9 and TRBJ2-3; D is unresolved. The CDR3 runs to 16 residues. Trimming removed 0 bases from V and 2 bases from J, with 13 bases in between. Germline assignment: CDR1 SGDLS and CDR2 YYNGEE. The CDR3 spells CASSVAQGSFTDTQYF. In DNA form, the CDR3 reads TGTGCCAGCAGCGTAGCCCAAGGGTCATTCACAGATACGCAGTATTTT.

This sequence joins TRBV27 and TRBJ2-3, with 12 bases matching TRBD2. V gave up 6 bases and J gave up 5 bases; unmatched junction bases: 3. In germline, CDR1 is MNHEY, CDR2 SMNVEV (reference sequence). This CDR3 contains 14 residues. CDR3 region: CASRLAGGGDTQYF. The CDR3 DNA reads as TGTGCCAGCAGACTAGCGGGAGGAGGAGATACGCAGTATTTT.

The chain employs TRBV18 and TRBJ2-1, with TRBD2 identical over 9 bases. V was clipped by 4 bases and J by 2 bases; unmatched bases: 6. Germline CDR1 is KGHSH and CDR2 is LQKENI. The CDR3 covers 16 residues. The CDR3 loop is CASSLPGGRAYNEQFF. The CDR3 DNA sequence: TGTGCCAGCTCACTACCTGGCGGGAGGGCCTACAATGAGCAGTTCTTC.

The genes are TRBV10-1 and TRBJ2-7; weak D call: TRBD2 (6 bases). The V gene's germline CDR1 is WNHNN and CDR2 SYGVQD (reference sequence). V lost 6 bases to trimming and J lost 1 base, with 13 bases between them. The CDR3 is 14 residues long. CDR3 DNA sequence: TGCGCCAGCAGCGCCAATAGCGGTTCCTACGAGCAGTACTTC. Translation gives CASSANSGSYEQYF.

The rearrangement links TRBV28 to TRBJ2-3, with 12 bases fitting TRBD1. V lost 3 bases, J lost 6 bases, and 4 bases stayed unmatched. Looked up from germline, CDR1 is MDHEN and CDR2 is SYDVKM. This CDR3 has 15 residues. The CDR3 spells CASSFGDRGPDTQYF. The CDR3, as DNA: TGTGCCAGCAGTTTTGGGGACAGGGGGCCGGATACGCAGTATTTT.

CDR3: CASRLGTRTGYTF. The CDR3 region has the DNA TGTGCCAGCAGGTTGGGGACGCGAACGGGCTACACCTTC. The chain couples TRBV9 to TRBJ1-2, with D possibly TRBD1 on 5 matching bases. Germline V gene lookup returns CDR1 SGDLS and CDR2 YYNGEE. This CDR3 has 13 residues. V shed 5 bases and J shed 8 bases, with 16 bases lying between them.

CDR3 DNA: TGTGCCAGCAGTGCAGGGGATCGGCAGCCCCAGCATTTT. Translation gives CASSAGDRQPQHF. This chain links TRBV6-1 with TRBJ1-5, with D tentatively TRBD1 (6 bases). The CDR3 sequence is 13 residues long. The germline V gene has CDR1 MNHNS and CDR2 SASEGT. V was cut by 4 bases and J by 7 bases, with 11 bases left in between.

V is TRBV27 and J is TRBJ2-1; 9 bases are shared with TRBD2. This CDR3 is built from 13 residues. J lost 10 bases, V lost 6 bases, and 7 bases had no gene match. From germline, CDR1 is MNHEY and CDR2 SMNVEV (reference sequence). CDR3 coding DNA: TGTGCCAGCAGCACCGGGACTAGCTTGGAGCAGTTCTTC. It is translated as CASSTGTSLEQFF.

The CDR3 nucleotides read TGTGCCAGCAGCGTAGATGGGTCGGCCTACAATGAGCAGTTCTTC. Protein sequence: CASSVDGSAYNEQFF. This chain connects TRBV9 to TRBJ2-1, with no clear D. Between the trimmed V and J ends, which lost 0 bases and 2 bases, there was a span of 9 bases. In germline, CDR1 is SGDLS, CDR2 YYNGEE. The CDR3 is made up of 15 amino acids.

Concerning this clone: The identical CDR3 is also encoded by other nucleotide sequences in the sample. The rearrangement uses TRBV27 and TRBJ2-7; D gene ambiguous. This CDR3 is 15 amino acids long. Germline assignment: CDR1 MNHEY and CDR2 SMNVEV (reference sequence). Trimming removed 2 bases at V and 0 bases at J, with 11 bases between. The DNA of the CDR3 is TGTGCCAGCAGTTTAGGCAGGACCCTCTCCTACGAGCAGTACTTC. As protein: CASSLGRTLSYEQYF.

The chain joins TRBV7-2 to TRBJ2-1, with TRBD1 matching over 8 bases. The J segment lost 8 bases and the V segment lost 1 base, leaving 1 base of the junction unmatched. The CDR3 has 13 residues. Germline CDR1 and CDR2: SGHTA and FQGNSA. CDR3 sequence (DNA): TGTGCCAGCAGCTTAGACAGGGGGTATGAGCAGTTCTTC. This encodes CASSLDRGYEQFF.

This clone was seen only once. The J gene is TRBJ1-5, the V gene TRBV28; 8 bases are a match to TRBD1. The CDR3 sequence is 12 residues long. V was pared by 5 bases and J by 10 bases, with 4 bases of the junction left unmatched. Germline V lookup: CDR1 MDHEN, CDR2 SYDVKM. CDR3 in amino acids: CASSKGTGPQHF. CDR3 sequence (DNA): TGTGCCAGCAGTAAGGGGACAGGCCCCCAGCATTTT.

With regard to this clone: Other DNA sequences in this sample translate to the same CDR3. V gene TRBV29-1 combines with J gene TRBJ1-4, with D unclear. Per germline, CDR1 SQVTM and CDR2 ANQGSEA. V gave up 5 bases and J gave up 0 bases, with 7 bases separating them. The CDR3 length is 13 residues. In DNA form, the CDR3 reads TGCAGCGTTCTCACTGCAACTAATGAAAAACTGTTTTTT. Translating it yields CSVLTATNEKLFF.

The chain's CDR3 is CASSSAGANVLTF. CDR3 DNA sequence: TGTGCCAGCAGTTCGGCGGGGGCCAACGTCCTGACTTTC. J is TRBJ2-6 and V is TRBV5-6, with no clear D. Germline lookup yields CDR1 SGHDT and CDR2 YYEEEE. The CDR3 totals 13 residues. The ends were cut back, 5 bases at V and 4 bases at J, with 7 bases in the middle.

The chain has TRBV28 and TRBJ1-5; D remains ambiguous. The CDR3 spans 15 residues. Trimming removed 4 bases at V and 2 bases at J, with 12 bases between. The V gene's germline CDR1 is MDHEN and CDR2 SYDVKM. CDR3 protein: CASSSSGFGNQPQHF. For the CDR3, the DNA is TGTGCCAGCAGTTCGTCAGGTTTCGGCAATCAGCCCCAGCATTTT.

This sequence joins TRBV6-5 and TRBJ2-7; maybe TRBD1 (6 bases). The V gene lost 0 bases and the J gene lost 6 bases, with 12 bases spanning the gap. The CDR3 has 14 residues. The germline gives CDR1 MNHEY, CDR2 SVGAGI. CDR3 protein: CASSYSGRGGEQYF. Here the CDR3 DNA reads TGTGCCAGCAGTTACTCCGGCAGGGGCGGCGAGCAGTACTTC.

The chain links TRBV5-1 to TRBJ2-3, with 9 bases aligning to TRBD2. The germline gives CDR1 SGHRS, CDR2 YFSETQ. Trimming took 7 bases from V and 0 from J; bases not matched to a gene: 9. The CDR3 extends over 16 amino acids. In nucleotides, the CDR3 is TGCGCCAGCGGTTTAAGCGGGAGGCCTAGCACAGATACGCAGTATTTT. Translated, it gives CASGLSGRPSTDTQYF.

The chain carries TRBV15 and TRBJ1-5, with 10 bases aligning to TRBD1. Germline CDR1 is LNHNV and CDR2 is YYDKDF (reference sequence). The CDR3 sequence is 15 residues long. V dropped 4 bases and J dropped 3; count of bases not matched to a gene: 3. The CDR3 here is CATSTGQGVNQPQHF. Here the CDR3 DNA reads TGTGCCACCAGCACCGGACAGGGGGTCAATCAGCCCCAGCATTTT.

The gene calls are TRBV4-3 and TRBJ2-5, with D possibly TRBD2 on 6 matching bases. The CDR3 sequence is 16 residues long. Trimming removed 0 bases at V and 2 bases at J, with 13 bases between. Looked up from germline, CDR1 is LGHNA and CDR2 is YSLEER. CDR3 protein: CASSQEGTALQETQYF. In nucleotides, the CDR3 is TGCGCCAGCAGCCAAGAGGGGACTGCCTTACAAGAGACCCAGTACTTC.

V usage is TRBV19 and J usage is TRBJ1-2, with D possibly TRBD1 on 6 matching bases. CDR1 is LNHDA and CDR2 is SQIVND in the germline V gene (reference sequence). This CDR3 is built from 14 residues. Trimming left V 3 bases short and J 2 bases short, with 10 bases between. The CDR3 DNA sequence: TGTGCCAGTAGTATGAACAGGGTGAACTATGGCTACACCTTC. This gives the protein CASSMNRVNYGYTF.

Only a few counts were recorded for this clone. The chain employs TRBV27 and TRBJ1-1, with D uncertain. Germline loops: CDR1 MNHEY, CDR2 SMNVEV (reference sequence). The CDR3 has 13 amino acids. Between the trimmed V and J ends, which lost 4 bases and 8 bases, there was a span of 14 bases. The CDR3 region has the DNA TGTGCCAGCAGTTCTTGGAGCGTAGGGGAAGCTTTCTTT. Protein product: CASSSWSVGEAFF.

The chain joins TRBV11-3 to TRBJ2-7, with a tentative D call TRBD2 (5 bases). The CDR3 is 13 residues long. Per germline, CDR1 SGHNT and CDR2 YENEEA. V was cut by 3 bases and J by 6 bases, with 12 bases left in between. The CDR3, as DNA: TGTGCCAGCAGCTTTCAGCCCGGGGTCGAGCAGTACTTC. Translated: CASSFQPGVEQYF.

This chain links TRBV5-4 with TRBJ2-1; D remains ambiguous. The CDR3 loop spans 15 amino acids. The V end lost 1 base, the J end lost 0 bases, and 8 bases lay between the germline ends. The V gene's germline CDR1 is SGHNT and CDR2 YYREEE (reference sequence). The CDR3 DNA reads as TGTGCCAGCAGCTTGATCGCGAACTCCTACAATGAGCAGTTCTTC. This gives the protein CASSLIANSYNEQFF.

The rearrangement joins TRBV25-1 to TRBJ2-1; 7 nucleotides agree with TRBD2. Germline loops: CDR1 MGHDK, CDR2 SYGVNS. With 4 bases clipped from V and 6 bases from J, the junction kept 9 bases outside the gene matches. The CDR3 has 15 amino acids. CDR3 bases: TGTGCCAGCAGTGCCCTCGGGCGGGAGTTCAATGAGCAGTTCTTC. Translation: CASSALGREFNEQFF. Using reference TRBV25-1 and TRBJ2-1 for the parts outside the CDR3, the full variable domain is EADIYQTPRYLVIGTGKKITLECSQTMGHDKMYWYQQDPGMELHLIHYSYGVNSTEKGDLSSESTVSRIRTEHFPLTLESARPSHTSQYLCASSALGREFNEQFFGPGTRLTVL.

This sequence joins TRBV6-1 and TRBJ2-7; TRBD2 might be the D (6 bases). The CDR3 runs 14 residues. The ends were cut back, 9 bases at V and 7 bases at J, with 22 bases in the middle. From germline, CDR1 is MNHNS and CDR2 SASEGT. The DNA for the CDR3 is TGTGCCAGTTCAATGCGGGGCCCAGGGATGGAGCAGTACTTC. Its protein product is CASSMRGPGMEQYF.

The chain joins TRBV28 to TRBJ1-1; D remains ambiguous. This CDR3 has 15 amino acids. Germline V gene sequence: CDR1 MDHEN, CDR2 SYDVKM. V was clipped by 2 bases and J by 0 bases, with 10 bases between them. In DNA, the CDR3 is TGTGCCAGCAGTTTAGCGAGGGAAATGAACACTGAAGCTTTCTTT. This gives the protein CASSLAREMNTEAFF.